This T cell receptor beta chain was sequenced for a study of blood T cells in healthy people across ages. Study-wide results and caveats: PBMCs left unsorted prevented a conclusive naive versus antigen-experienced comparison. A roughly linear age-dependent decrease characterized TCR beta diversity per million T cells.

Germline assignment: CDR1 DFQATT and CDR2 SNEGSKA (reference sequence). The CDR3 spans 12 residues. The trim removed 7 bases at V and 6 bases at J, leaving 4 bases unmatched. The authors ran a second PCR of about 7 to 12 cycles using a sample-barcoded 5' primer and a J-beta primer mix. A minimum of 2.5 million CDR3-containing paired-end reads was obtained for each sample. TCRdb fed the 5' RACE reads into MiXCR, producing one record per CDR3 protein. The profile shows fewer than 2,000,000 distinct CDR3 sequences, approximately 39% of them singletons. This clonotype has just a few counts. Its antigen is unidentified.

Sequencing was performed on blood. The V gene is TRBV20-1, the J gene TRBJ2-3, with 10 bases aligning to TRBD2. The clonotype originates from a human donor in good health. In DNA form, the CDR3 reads TGCAGTGGTAGCGGGGGGTTGGATACGCAGTATTTT. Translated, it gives CSGSGGLDTQYF.